This T cell receptor (beta chain) was captured in a study of OX40 agonist ivuxolimab in advanced cancers. Study information: Hepatocellular carcinoma, melanoma, renal cell or head and neck cancer was diagnosed in the dose-escalation patients. The mean age was about 57 years, ranging from about 20 to 90, with about 87% of participants male.

Here immunoSEQ multiplex PCR was the method, and the copy in TCRdb shows in-frame clones only, minus some. The sample holds about 65,000 clones, around 90% seen once. Remarks on this clone: Its matching antigen is unknown. The sample carries other DNA sequences with the same CDR3.

With V trimmed by 6 bases and J by 4 bases, 9 bases remained unmatched. CDR1 is LNHDA, CDR2 SQIVND, per germline (reference sequence). The CDR3 is 15 amino acids. Whole-study findings and limits: Low clonal expansion, among the lowest seen, marked partial responders at 0.1-3.0 mg/kg.

The rearrangement joins TRBV19 to TRBJ2-3; TRBD2 agrees at 8 bases. Source: CD4+ or CD8+ T cells sorted from blood, taken in a trial of the OX40 agonist ivuxolimab. The TCR originated in an adult with an advanced solid tumor such as melanoma, head and neck, liver or kidney cancer. The CDR3 loop reads CASRELGGAADTQYF. DNA of the CDR3: TGTGCCAGTAGAGAACTCGGGGGGGCGGCAGATACGCAGTATTTT.